This T cell receptor (beta chain) was documented in a study of identical twins. V was clipped by 4 bases and J by 1 base; unmatched bases: 2. The CDR3 sequence is 14 residues long. CDR1 SGHRS and CDR2 YFSETQ come from the germline V gene. TCRdb fed the 5' RACE reads into MiXCR, producing one record per CDR3 protein. The sample has about 240,000 distinct CDR3 sequences, about 10% seen once. The clonotype was recovered from a man aged 50-59 years in good health. The rearrangement uses TRBV5-1 and TRBJ2-4; 7 positions agree with TRBD2. The sequenced sample was memory T cells sorted from blood. This CDR3 reads CASSPGGAKNIQYF. The DNA of the CDR3 is TGCGCCAGCAGCCCCGGGGGGGCCAAAAACATTCAGTACTTC.